Listed below are T cell receptor beta chains from one sample, sequenced in a study of blood T cell repertoires in COVID-19. Profiling relied on immunoSEQ multiplex PCR, and the TCRdb table lists in-frame clones only, not all of them. The sample holds about 81,000 clones, roughly 96% seen once. Sequences were obtained from peripheral blood. The receptors originated from a human donor with active COVID-19. The donor label of this sample is uncertain. CDR3s include the opening cysteine and the closing phenylalanine or tryptophan. A D gene is named only where the DNA matches it firmly. The size entry is marked missing in some rows and otherwise reads once, few, many or a size class.

abundance: .
j_gene: TRBJ1-3
len: 18
v_gene: TRBV7-9
d_gene: TRBD1
CDR3aa: CASSSPFLGQGLGNTIYF
CDR3nt: TGTGCCAGCAGCTCTCCGTTCTTAGGACAGGGCTTGGGAAACACCATATATTTT

abundance: .
j_gene: TRBJ1-4
len: 13
v_gene: TRBV10-3
d_gene: .
CDR3aa: CATSTGMDEKLFF
CDR3nt: TGTGCCACATCTACAGGGATGGATGAAAAACTGTTTTTT

abundance: .
j_gene: TRBJ2-7
len: 13
v_gene: TRBV6-6
d_gene: TRBD2
CDR3aa: CASSLIPREDEYF
CDR3nt: TGTGCCAGCAGTCTTATACCTCGGGAGGATGAGTACTTC

abundance: .
j_gene: TRBJ2-5
len: 12
v_gene: TRBV27
d_gene: .
CDR3aa: CASSPGLGTQYF
CDR3nt: TGTGCCAGCAGCCCGGGACTCGGGACCCAGTACTTC

abundance: .
j_gene: TRBJ2-2
len: 17
v_gene: TRBV11-3
d_gene: TRBD2
CDR3aa: CASSRGTSGRETGELFF
CDR3nt: TGTGCCAGCAGCCGGGGGACTAGCGGGAGGGAGACCGGGGAGCTGTTTTTT

abundance: .
j_gene: TRBJ1-2
len: 15
v_gene: TRBV19
d_gene: TRBD1
CDR3aa: CASSPSGTALYGYTF
CDR3nt: TGTGCCAGTAGTCCATCCGGGACAGCGCTCTATGGCTACACCTTC

abundance: .
j_gene: TRBJ1-2
len: 13
v_gene: TRBV10-3
d_gene: .
CDR3aa: CAISETVFYGYTF
CDR3nt: TGTGCCATCAGTGAGACGGTGTTTTATGGCTACACCTTC

abundance: once
j_gene: TRBJ2-7
len: 14
v_gene: TRBV7-2
d_gene: TRBD2
CDR3aa: CASIPTAGGYEQYF
CDR3nt: TGTGCCAGCATCCCTACCGCCGGGGGGTACGAGCAGTACTTC

abundance: .
j_gene: TRBJ1-4
len: 15
v_gene: TRBV2
d_gene: TRBD1
CDR3aa: CASSGQGTTNEKLFF
CDR3nt: TGTGCCAGCAGCGGACAGGGAACAACTAATGAAAAACTGTTTTTT

abundance: .
j_gene: TRBJ1-5
len: 16
v_gene: TRBV5-1
d_gene: .
CDR3aa: CASSLSGADSNQPQHF
CDR3nt: TGCGCCAGCAGCTTGTCAGGGGCTGATAGCAATCAGCCCCAGCATTTT

abundance: .
j_gene: TRBJ2-7
len: 14
v_gene: TRBV7-9
d_gene: .
CDR3aa: CASSFVQDSYEQYF
CDR3nt: TGTGCCAGCAGCTTCGTACAGGACTCCTACGAGCAGTACTTC

abundance: .
j_gene: TRBJ2-1
len: 15
v_gene: TRBV2
d_gene: TRBD2
CDR3aa: CASTSVGGGYNEQFF
CDR3nt: TGTGCCAGCACCTCCGTAGGCGGGGGCTACAATGAGCAGTTCTTC

abundance: .
j_gene: TRBJ2-5
len: 16
v_gene: TRBV25-1
d_gene: TRBD2
CDR3aa: CASSDPGLAGVETQYF
CDR3nt: TGTGCCAGCAGTGATCCTGGACTAGCGGGAGTAGAGACCCAGTACTTC

abundance: .
j_gene: TRBJ2-5
len: 13
v_gene: TRBV6-5
d_gene: .
CDR3aa: CASRAGAQETQYF
CDR3nt: TGTGCCAGCAGGGCAGGGGCCCAAGAGACCCAGTACTTC

abundance: .
j_gene: TRBJ2-6
len: 15
v_gene: TRBV11-3
d_gene: .
CDR3aa: CASTSGRVGANVLTF
CDR3nt: TGTGCCAGCACCTCAGGCAGGGTCGGGGCCAACGTCCTGACTTTC

abundance: .
j_gene: TRBJ2-7
len: 13
v_gene: TRBV5-1
d_gene: .
CDR3aa: CASSLAVTYEQYF
CDR3nt: TGCGCCAGCAGCCTAGCAGTTACCTACGAGCAGTACTTC

abundance: .
j_gene: TRBJ2-2
len: 17
v_gene: TRBV10-2
d_gene: .
CDR3aa: CASSERTGSANTGELFF
CDR3nt: TGCGCCAGCAGTGAGCGTACTGGTAGCGCGAACACCGGGGAGCTGTTTTTT

abundance: once
j_gene: TRBJ1-2
len: 15
v_gene: TRBV5-1
d_gene: TRBD1
CDR3aa: CASSRIGTGGLGYTF
CDR3nt: TGCGCCAGCAGTCGGATCGGGACAGGGGGCCTTGGCTACACCTTC

abundance: once
j_gene: TRBJ2-3
len: 14
v_gene: TRBV28
d_gene: .
CDR3aa: CASSTGGQGGMQYF
CDR3nt: TGTGCCAGCAGCACCGGGGGGCAAGGCGGCATGCAGTATTTT

abundance: .
j_gene: TRBJ2-1
len: 16
v_gene: TRBV2
d_gene: .
CDR3aa: CASIERPTRGNNEQFF
CDR3nt: TGTGCCAGCATTGAGAGGCCAACTCGGGGGAACAATGAGCAGTTCTTC

abundance: .
j_gene: TRBJ2-3
len: 13
v_gene: TRBV6-5
d_gene: .
CDR3aa: CASMRGSTDTQYF
CDR3nt: TGTGCCAGCATGCGGGGTTCCACAGATACGCAGTATTTT

abundance: .
j_gene: TRBJ2-1
len: 17
v_gene: TRBV7-8
d_gene: TRBD2
CDR3aa: CASSFGTGTSGYNEQFF
CDR3nt: TGTGCCAGCAGCTTTGGAACCGGGACTAGCGGTTACAATGAGCAGTTCTTC

abundance: once
j_gene: TRBJ2-5
len: 13
v_gene: TRBV5-6
d_gene: TRBD2
CDR3aa: CAARREGVETQYF
CDR3nt: TGTGCCGCCCGGAGGGAGGGCGTAGAGACCCAGTACTTC

abundance: .
j_gene: TRBJ1-5
len: 15
v_gene: TRBV6-2/TRBV6-3
d_gene: .
CDR3aa: CASSSRRGGYQPQHF
CDR3nt: TGTGCCAGCAGTTCGAGACGGGGGGGGTATCAGCCCCAGCATTTT